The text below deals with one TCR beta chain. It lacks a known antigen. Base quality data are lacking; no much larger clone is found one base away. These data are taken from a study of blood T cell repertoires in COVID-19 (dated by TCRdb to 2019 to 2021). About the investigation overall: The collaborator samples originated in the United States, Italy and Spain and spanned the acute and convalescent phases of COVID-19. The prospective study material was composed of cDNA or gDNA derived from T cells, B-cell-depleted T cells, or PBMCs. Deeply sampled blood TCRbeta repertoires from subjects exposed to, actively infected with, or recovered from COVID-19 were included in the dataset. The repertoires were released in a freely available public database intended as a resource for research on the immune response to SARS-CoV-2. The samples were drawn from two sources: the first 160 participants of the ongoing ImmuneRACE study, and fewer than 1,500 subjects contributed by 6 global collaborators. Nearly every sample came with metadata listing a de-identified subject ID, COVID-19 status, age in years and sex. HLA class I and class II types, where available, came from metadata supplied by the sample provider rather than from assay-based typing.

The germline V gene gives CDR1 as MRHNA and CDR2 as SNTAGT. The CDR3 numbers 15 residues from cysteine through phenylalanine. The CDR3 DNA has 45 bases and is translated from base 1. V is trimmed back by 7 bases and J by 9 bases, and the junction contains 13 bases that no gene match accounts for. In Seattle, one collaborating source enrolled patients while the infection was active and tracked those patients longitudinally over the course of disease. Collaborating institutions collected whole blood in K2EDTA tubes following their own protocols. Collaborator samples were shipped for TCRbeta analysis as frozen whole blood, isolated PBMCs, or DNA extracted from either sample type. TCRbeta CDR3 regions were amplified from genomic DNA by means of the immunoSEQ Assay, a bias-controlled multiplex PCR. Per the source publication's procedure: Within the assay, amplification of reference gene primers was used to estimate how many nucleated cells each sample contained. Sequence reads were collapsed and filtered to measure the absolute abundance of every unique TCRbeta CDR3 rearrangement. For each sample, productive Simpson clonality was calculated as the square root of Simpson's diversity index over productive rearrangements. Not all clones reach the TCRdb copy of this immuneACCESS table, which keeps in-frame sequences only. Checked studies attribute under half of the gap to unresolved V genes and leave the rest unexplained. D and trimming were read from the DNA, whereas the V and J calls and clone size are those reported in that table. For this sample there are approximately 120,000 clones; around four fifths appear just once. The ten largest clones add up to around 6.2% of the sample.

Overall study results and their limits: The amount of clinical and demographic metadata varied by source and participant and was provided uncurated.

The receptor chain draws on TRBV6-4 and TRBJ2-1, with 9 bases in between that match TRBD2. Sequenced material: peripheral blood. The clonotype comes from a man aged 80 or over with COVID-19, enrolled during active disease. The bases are TGTGCCAGCACAGTGACTAGCGGCCCGGAAGTTGAGCAGTTCTTC. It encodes CASTVTSGPEVEQFF.